This T cell receptor beta chain was documented in a study of shared clonotypes between healthy human individuals. Study details: Three plates were used per donor for CD4 naive, three for CD4 memory, two for CD8 naive and one for CD8 memory.

Looked up from germline, CDR1 is MGHRA and CDR2 is YSYEKL. Trimming cost V 0 bases and J 3 bases, with 15 bases left between them. The CDR3 is 18 amino acids. The data were produced by immunoSEQ multiplex PCR, yet TCRdb's version contains in-frame clones alone and is incomplete. This sample yields fewer than 850,000 clones, of which roughly 87% are seen a single time; 34% belongs to the top ten. The rearrangement joins TRBV4-1 to TRBJ1-6, with D tentatively TRBD1 (5 bases). The specimen was memory CD8+ T cells from PBMCs. The subset was: CD45RO+ cells pooled with CCR7-negative TemRA cells. The receptor was derived from a man aged 18-30 years in good health. Some clones in this sample may be carry-over from other donors' samples. As DNA, the CDR3 is TGCGCCAGCAGCCAAGAAGGGGCAGGGACTATCTATAATTCACCCCTCCACTTT. Its translation is CASSQEGAGTIYNSPLHF.